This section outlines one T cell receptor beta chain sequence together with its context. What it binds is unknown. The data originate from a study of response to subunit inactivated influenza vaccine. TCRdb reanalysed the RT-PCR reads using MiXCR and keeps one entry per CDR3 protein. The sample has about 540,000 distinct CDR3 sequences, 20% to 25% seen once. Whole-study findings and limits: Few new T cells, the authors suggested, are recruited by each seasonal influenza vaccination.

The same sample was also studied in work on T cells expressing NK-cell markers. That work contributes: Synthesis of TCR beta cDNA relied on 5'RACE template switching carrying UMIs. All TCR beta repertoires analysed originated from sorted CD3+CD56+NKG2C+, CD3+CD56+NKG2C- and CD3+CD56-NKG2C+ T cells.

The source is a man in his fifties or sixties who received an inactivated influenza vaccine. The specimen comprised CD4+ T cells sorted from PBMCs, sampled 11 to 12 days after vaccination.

The CDR3: CATSKLAGGGNEQFF. The DNA of the CDR3 is TGTGCCACCAGCAAACTAGCGGGAGGAGGCAATGAGCAGTTCTTC. V and J are TRBV15 and TRBJ2-1; 12 bases are a match to TRBD2. The CDR3 consists of 15 residues. Germline CDR1 is LNHNV and CDR2 is YYDKDF (reference sequence). The J segment lost 6 bases and the V segment lost 4 bases, leaving 4 bases of the junction unmatched.